The source of this TCR beta chain is a study of cytomegalovirus exposure and HLA in healthy donors. Turning to the study itself: Earlier findings included some 100 million unique TCR beta sequences obtained from 150 million to 200 million T cells. Study-wide findings and caveats: Solely CMV serostatus was available to characterize immune exposure.

Worth noting for this clone: The antigen remains undetermined.

Amplification used 60 Vbeta primers and 13 Jbeta primers. Libraries were prepared by immunoSEQ multiplex PCR; TCRdb keeps only in-frame clonotypes and omits some of them. The repertoire consists of 150,000 or so clones, with approximately 86% occurring once and the leading ten covering almost 2%. The V segment lost 3 bases and the J segment 4 bases; nucleotides outside the gene matches: 7. This CDR3 region has 15 residues. The germline CDR1 and CDR2 sequences are LNHDA and SQIVND (reference sequence). The V and J genes are TRBV19 and TRBJ2-7; TRBD2 agrees at 9 bases. The material sequenced was PBMCs. This TCR derives from a woman aged 18-29 years in good health and CMV-seronegative. DNA for the CDR3: TGTGCCAGTAGTATGGCGACTAGCGGCCTTTACGAGCAGTACTTC. This codes for CASSMATSGLYEQYF.